This T cell receptor (beta chain) was sequenced in a study of T cell responses to AZD1222 COVID-19 vaccine. Using immunoSEQ multiplex PCR, the repertoire was profiled, and TCRdb retains in-frame clones only, with some absent. The profile covers over 150,000 clones, with roughly nine tenths appearing a single time and about 1.6% taken by the ten largest. The sample was peripheral blood, taken on day 0 of AZD1222 vaccination. This TCR was recovered from an adult in good health.

The CDR3 reads CASSTGDSQNNGYTF. For the CDR3, the DNA is TGTGCCAGTAGTACCGGGGACAGCCAGAACAATGGCTACACCTTC. The chain employs TRBV19 and TRBJ1-2; 7 positions match TRBD1. Germline assignment: CDR1 LNHDA and CDR2 SQIVND (reference sequence). This CDR3 comprises 15 residues. The trim removed 4 bases at V and 6 bases at J, leaving 11 bases unmatched. Combining the CDR3 with reference TRBV19 and TRBJ1-2 gives the whole variable domain DGGITQSPKYLFRKEGQNVTLSCEQNLNHDAMYWYRQDPGQGLRLIYYSQIVNDFQKGDIAEGYSVSREKKESFPLTVTSAQKNPTAFYLCASSTGDSQNNGYTFGSGTRLTVV.